These 20 T cell receptor beta chains originate from one sample sequenced in a study of CD8 T cells in ankylosing spondylitis (TCRdb year 2017). The library relied on 5' RACE. Instrument used: Illumina HiSeq 2500. TCRdb ran its own pipeline on the public reads, namely fastp trimming at Q25 and MiXCR clone calling, and kept in-frame beta chains. A single entry per CDR3 protein holds the most common genes and DNA from its merged rows. The sample table contains about 270,000 distinct CDR3 sequences; only one count was recorded for 30% to 40% of them. Approximately 4% of the sample goes to the ten largest clones. The material sequenced was blood, either unsorted or a sorted T cell fraction (not recorded which). The receptors here all came from a male donor with ankylosing spondylitis or in good health (not recorded which).

The chain couples TRBV29-1 to TRBJ2-1; D is ambiguous. With 0 bases removed from V and 10 bases from J, the gap between germline ends came to 7 bases. CDR3 length: 11 amino acids. Germline loops: CDR1 SQVTM, CDR2 ANQGSEA. This chain's CDR3 is CSVEDFQEQFF. The DNA of the CDR3 is TGCAGCGTTGAAGATTTTCAGGAGCAGTTCTTC.

In DNA, the CDR3 is TGTGCCAGCAGTATAAATAACGGAAGGAGTAGCAATCAGCCCCAGCATTTT. Translating gives CASSINNGRSSNQPQHF. The V gene is TRBV12-3 or TRBV12-4, the J gene TRBJ1-5; D call uncertain. V was pared by 5 bases and J by 0 bases, with 17 bases between. The CDR3 is made up of 17 amino acids.

The chain has TRBV6-6 and TRBJ1-1, with D possibly being TRBD1 (6 bases). V was pared by 6 bases and J by 0 bases, with 8 bases between. CDR3 length: 13 amino acids. The germline V gene encodes CDR1 MNHNY and CDR2 SVGAGI (reference sequence). CDR3 DNA: TGTGCCAGCAGACAGGGCCTGAACACTGAAGCTTTCTTT. Residues: CASRQGLNTEAFF.

The rearrangement joins TRBV20-1 to TRBJ1-5; 9 bases map to TRBD1. With V trimmed by 6 bases and J by 10 bases, 22 bases remained unmatched. The CDR3 runs to 17 residues. Germline V gene sequence: CDR1 DFQATT, CDR2 SNEGSKA (reference sequence). The CDR3 is CSATPIILTGGNEPQHF. CDR3 coding DNA: TGCAGTGCCACACCAATAATATTGACAGGGGGGAATGAACCCCAGCATTTT.

This clonotype was found a few times. J is TRBJ2-3 and V is TRBV29-1; 13 bases map to TRBD2. Germline values: CDR1 SQVTM, CDR2 ANQGSEA. CDR3 length: 13 amino acids. V lost 7 bases to trimming and J lost 11 bases; unmatched junction nucleotides: 9. This CDR3 is CSARTSGGKVQYF. In nucleotides, the CDR3 is TGCAGCGCTCGGACTAGCGGGGGCAAAGTGCAGTATTTT.

The chain recombines TRBV12-3 or TRBV12-4 with TRBJ2-2; possibly TRBD1 for D (7 bases). V lost 6 bases, J lost 5 bases, and 16 bases lay in between. The CDR3 loop spans 15 amino acids. The CDR3 region is CASRSAGQITGELFF. The CDR3 DNA is TGTGCCAGCAGATCGGCGGGACAGATTACCGGGGAGCTGTTTTTT.

In its sample, this clonotype was seen a few times. V is TRBV18 and J is TRBJ2-3, with D hard to call. Germline V lookup: CDR1 KGHSH, CDR2 LQKENI. This CDR3 has 15 amino acids. V was cut by 1 base and J by 0 bases, with 8 bases left in between. The CDR3: CASSPQYLSTDTQYF. The CDR3 nucleotides read TGTGCCAGCTCACCACAGTACCTTAGCACAGATACGCAGTATTTT.

This chain connects TRBV6-5 to TRBJ2-4, with 7 bases aligning to TRBD1. Germline V gene lookup returns CDR1 MNHEY and CDR2 SVGAGI. Trimming cost V 2 bases and J 4 bases; bases outside gene matches: 2. The CDR3 totals 14 residues. The CDR3 nucleotides read TGTGCCAGCAGTTACGGGACAGCAAAAAACATTCAGTACTTC. Amino acid sequence: CASSYGTAKNIQYF.

This clonotype was counted at least ten times. The chain joins TRBV29-1 to TRBJ2-7; 7 nucleotides agree with TRBD1. V gave up 6 bases and J gave up 2 bases; unmatched junction bases: 4. CDR1 is SQVTM and CDR2 is ANQGSEA in the germline V gene. The length of the CDR3 is 12 residues. The CDR3 sequence is CSVVQGTYEQYF. The CDR3 nucleotides read TGCAGCGTCGTACAGGGGACCTACGAGCAGTACTTC.

The chain combines TRBV7-6 with TRBJ2-5; unclear D gene. V was cut by 6 bases and J by 5 bases, with 16 bases left in between. The CDR3 covers 14 residues. Germline V gene data show CDR1 as SGHVS and CDR2 as FNYEAQ. The CDR3 sequence is CASRQEVAAETQYF. The CDR3 coding sequence is TGTGCCAGCAGACAAGAGGTCGCAGCGGAGACCCAGTACTTC. Using reference TRBV7-6 and TRBJ2-5 for the parts outside the CDR3, the full variable domain is GAGVSQSPRYKVTKRGQDVALRCDPISGHVSLYWYRQALGQGPEFLTYFNYEAQQDKSGLPNDRFSAERPEGSISTLTIQRTEQRDSAMYRCASRQEVAAETQYFGPGTRLLVL.

This sequence joins TRBV12-3 or TRBV12-4 and TRBJ2-2; D call uncertain. This CDR3 has 11 residues. V was shortened by 6 bases and J by 7 bases, with 6 bases between the two germline ends. The CDR3: CASSPNGELFF. The CDR3 DNA reads TGTGCCAGCAGCCCAAACGGGGAGCTGTTTTTT.

This sequence joins TRBV15 and TRBJ2-3, with 8 positions matching TRBD2. This CDR3 has 15 amino acids. The germline gives CDR1 LNHNV, CDR2 YYDKDF (reference sequence). With V trimmed by 5 bases and J by 7 bases, 11 bases remained unmatched. Written as DNA, the CDR3 is TGTGCCACCAGCCCGAGTCGGGGGGGACACTATACGCAGTATTTT. Protein product: CATSPSRGGHYTQYF.

The V call is TRBV20-1, the J call TRBJ2-1, with D possibly matching TRBD2 (7 bases). This CDR3 has 13 residues. V was pared by 5 bases and J by 8 bases, with 16 bases between. Germline values: CDR1 DFQATT, CDR2 SNEGSKA (reference sequence). The CDR3 is CSAEPGGRDEQFF. Written as DNA, the CDR3 is TGCAGTGCTGAACCGGGGGGCAGGGATGAGCAGTTCTTC.

V is TRBV3-1 and J is TRBJ1-1; D is ambiguous. The CDR3 contains 11 residues. Germline V gene lookup returns CDR1 LGHDT and CDR2 YNNKEL (reference sequence). Trimming took off 1 base at V and 11 bases at J, with 8 bases between the two ends. CDR3 protein: CASSQGEGAFF. CDR3 coding DNA: TGTGCCAGCAGCCAAGGAGAAGGGGCTTTCTTT.

This clonotype was detected many times. For the CDR3, the DNA is TGTGCCAGCAGCTTCGCTATACAGGGTCGACCCCTCCACTTT. Translation: CASSFAIQGRPLHF. The chain carries TRBV7-2 and TRBJ1-6; possibly TRBD1 for D (6 bases). The CDR3 has 14 amino acids. Trimming pared 3 bases from V and 12 bases from J, leaving 15 bases between. CDR1 is SGHTA, CDR2 FQGNSA, per germline.

This clonotype was seen more than once but under ten times. The chain combines TRBV12-3 or TRBV12-4 with TRBJ1-1; no definite D call. The CDR3 length is 14 residues. The V end lost 5 bases, the J end lost 1 base, and 11 bases lay between the germline ends. CDR3: CASSALTANTEAFF. The CDR3 coding sequence is TGTGCCAGCAGTGCTTTGACCGCGAACACTGAAGCTTTCTTT.

The chain uses TRBV9 and TRBJ1-5; D is unclear. Germline V gene lookup returns CDR1 SGDLS and CDR2 YYNGEE. The CDR3 has 12 amino acids. The V and J ends lost 0 bases and 9 bases respectively, with 7 bases between them. CDR3 DNA: TGTGCCAGCAGCGTAGAAGGAGGGCCCCAGCATTTT. It codes for CASSVEGGPQHF.

The table lists this clonotype with many counts. The rearrangement joins TRBV7-6 to TRBJ2-1, with a tentative D call TRBD2 (6 bases). The CDR3 is 15 amino acids. Germline CDR1 reads SGHVS; CDR2 reads FNYEAQ. Trimming left V 4 bases short and J 1 base short, with 11 bases between. The CDR3 nucleotides are TGTGCCAGCAGCTCCCCGGGGGTGTCCTACAATGAGCAGTTCTTC. Protein product: CASSSPGVSYNEQFF.

This clonotype has more than one count but fewer than ten. The chain joins TRBV10-3 to TRBJ2-1; TRBD1 agrees at 11 bases. From germline, CDR1 is ENHRY and CDR2 SYGVKD. Trimming removed 6 bases from V and 5 bases from J; junction bases left unmatched: 3. The CDR3 runs 14 residues. The CDR3 spells CAIRGTGGDNEQFF. As DNA, the CDR3 is TGTGCCATCAGAGGGACAGGGGGGGACAATGAGCAGTTCTTC.

The rearrangement joins TRBV27 to TRBJ2-5; a weak D match, TRBD1 (5 bases). This CDR3 is 11 amino acids long. V was shortened by 6 bases and J by 4 bases, with 6 bases between the two germline ends. The germline V gene has CDR1 MNHEY and CDR2 SMNVEV (reference sequence). The CDR3: CASRQGETQYF. DNA for the CDR3: TGTGCCAGCAGGCAGGGAGAGACCCAGTACTTC.